This passage covers 10 T cell receptor beta chains from one sample sequenced in a study of OX40 agonist ivuxolimab in advanced cancers. The data were produced by immunoSEQ multiplex PCR, yet TCRdb's version contains in-frame clones alone and is incomplete. The table has about 84,000 clones, about 92% seen once; the top ten hold about 0.2%. The input for sequencing was CD4+ or CD8+ T cells sorted from blood, taken in a trial of the OX40 agonist ivuxolimab. These receptors were taken from an adult with an advanced solid tumor such as melanoma, head and neck, liver or kidney cancer.

The gene calls are TRBV2 and TRBJ2-7; 9 nucleotides agree with TRBD1. CDR3 length: 14 residues. With V trimmed by 8 bases and J by 3 bases, 8 bases remained unmatched. Germline CDR1 is SNHLY and CDR2 is FYNNEI. The DNA of the CDR3 is TGTGCCAGCGGCCGGGACAGGGCTTACTACGAGCAGTACTTC. It encodes CASGRDRAYYEQYF.

The V call is TRBV10-1, the J call TRBJ2-3; 7 bases agree with TRBD2. CDR3 length: 15 residues. CDR1 and CDR2 (germline): WNHNN, SYGVQD (reference sequence). V lost 3 bases to trimming and J lost 5 bases; unmatched junction nucleotides: 8. In nucleotides, the CDR3 is TGCGCCAGCAGTGATCCCGGACTAGACGAAGATACGCAGTATTTT. Its protein is CASSDPGLDEDTQYF.

The chain employs TRBV5-8 and TRBJ2-2; unclear D gene. This CDR3 spans 15 amino acids. V was clipped by 4 bases and J by 2 bases, with 12 bases between them. Germline-derived CDR1 and CDR2 are SGHTS and YDEGEE. CDR3 sequence reads: CASSPIGVNTGELFF. In DNA, the CDR3 is TGTGCCAGCAGCCCCATCGGAGTAAACACCGGGGAGCTGTTTTTT.

V gene TRBV27 combines with J gene TRBJ1-2; the D gene is possibly TRBD1 (6 bases). Trimming stripped 4 bases from V and 2 bases from J, with 8 bases between. Germline CDR1 MNHEY, CDR2 SMNVEV (reference sequence). The CDR3 runs to 13 residues. CDR3 coding DNA: TGTGCCAGCAGTTGGAGGGGGAACTATGGCTACACCTTC. The encoded protein is CASSWRGNYGYTF.

The chain links TRBV5-1 to TRBJ2-3; 7 nucleotides line up with TRBD2. The CDR3 has 16 residues. The germline CDR1 and CDR2 sequences are SGHRS and YFSETQ. With 6 bases clipped from V and 0 bases from J, the junction kept 10 bases outside the gene matches. The CDR3 region is CASTSSPAGSTDTQYF. The CDR3 bases are TGCGCCAGCACCAGTTCGCCAGCGGGAAGCACAGATACGCAGTATTTT. Combining the CDR3 with reference TRBV5-1 and TRBJ2-3 gives the whole variable domain KAGVTQTPRYLIKTRGQQVTLSCSPISGHRSVSWYQQTPGQGLQFLFEYFSETQRNKGNFPGRFSGRQFSNSRSEMNVSTLELGDSALYLCASTSSPAGSTDTQYFGPGTRLTVL.

The CDR3 reads CSVGLQGPYNEQFF. CDR3 DNA sequence: TGCAGCGTTGGATTACAGGGCCCCTACAATGAGCAGTTCTTC. The chain uses TRBV29-1 and TRBJ2-1; D may be TRBD1 (6 bases). CDR1 and CDR2 (germline): SQVTM, ANQGSEA. V lost 4 bases and J lost 2, with 12 bases in between. CDR3 length: 14 amino acids.

The chain recombines TRBV7-3 with TRBJ2-3; 8 nucleotides align to TRBD1. Germline V gene data show CDR1 as SGHTA and CDR2 as FQGTGA. The CDR3 contains 18 residues. V was pared by 4 bases and J by 4 bases, with 16 bases of the junction left unmatched. CDR3 protein: CASSSLPGPQQGADTQYF. In DNA, the CDR3 is TGTGCCAGCAGCTCCCTCCCCGGGCCTCAACAGGGGGCAGATACGCAGTATTTT.

This CDR3 reads CASSLGTGAQPQHF. The CDR3 region has the DNA TGTGCCAGCAGCTTGGGGACAGGGGCCCAGCCCCAGCATTTT. J is TRBJ1-5 and V is TRBV5-6, with 9 bases aligning to TRBD1. CDR1 and CDR2 from the germline V gene are SGHDT and YYEEEE. V lost 0 bases to trimming and J lost 7 bases; unmatched junction nucleotides: 2. The CDR3 is 14 amino acids.

The CDR3, as DNA: TGTGCCATCAGTGACCGGCGGGCTGGTAGCGGGGAGACCCAGTACTTC. It encodes CAISDRRAGSGETQYF. The chain joins TRBV10-3 to TRBJ2-5; 7 nucleotides align to TRBD2. Trimming took 3 bases from V and 5 from J; bases not matched to a gene: 12. The length of the CDR3 is 16 residues. Germline loops: CDR1 ENHRY, CDR2 SYGVKD.

The rearrangement links TRBV6-1 to TRBJ1-4; 8 bases are shared with TRBD1. The germline V gene has CDR1 MNHNS and CDR2 SASEGT. This CDR3 contains 15 residues. V gave up 6 bases and J gave up 8 bases; unmatched junction bases: 11. CDR3 DNA sequence: TGTGCCAGCAGGAGGGACCCGACAGGGGAAGAAAAACTGTTTTTT. This gives the protein CASRRDPTGEEKLFF.